The source of this T cell receptor beta chain is a study of blood T cells in healthy people across ages. A J-beta primer mix and a sample-barcoded 5' primer were used in a second PCR of roughly 7 to 12 cycles. TCRdb processed the 5' RACE reads anew with MiXCR; each CDR3 protein has one entry. The data contain some 750,000 distinct CDR3 sequences, 22% of them singletons. V gave up 3 bases and J gave up 7 bases; unmatched junction bases: 8. CDR1 is LGHNT, CDR2 FRNRAP, per germline. There are 15 residues in the CDR3. The material sequenced was blood. The V and J genes are TRBV12-5 and TRBJ2-1, with 8 nucleotides matching TRBD2. The sequence derives from a man in his 70s in good health. Written as DNA, the CDR3 is TGTGCTAGTGGTTTCACGGGGGGGCCTGGAAATGAGCAGTTCTTC. Translation gives CASGFTGGPGNEQFF.